This T cell receptor beta chain was observed in a study of T cells in tumors and immune-related adverse events. In this sample, this clone turned up once. Only in-frame clones appear in the TCRdb table, and some are missing; sequencing was by immunoSEQ multiplex PCR. The sample has thousands of clones, roughly four fifths seen once; the top ten hold about 21%. The CDR3 loop spans 15 amino acids. Germline CDR1 reads MNHEY; CDR2 reads SVGAGI. V lost 5 bases and J lost 2, with 16 bases in between. Sequencing used skin tissue, obtained from a patient treated with anti-PD-1 therapy. The TCR comes from a female donor with metastatic renal cell carcinoma. The chain has TRBV6-5 and TRBJ2-7, with unresolved D. CDR3 in amino acids: CASSQPRTNTYEQYF. CDR3 nucleotides: TGTGCCAGCAGTCAACCAAGGACGAATACCTACGAGCAGTACTTC.